A single sample is the source of the 30 T cell receptor beta chains below, sequenced in a study of vaccination and CD4 T cells after COVID-19. The Oncomine TCR Beta short-read assay was what sequenced the DNA obtained from cultured CD4+ T cells. TCRdb itself ran the PCR reads through MiXCR, one entry per CDR3 protein. The repertoire has 14,000 to 15,000 distinct CDR3 sequences, about half of them found once; the top ten carry about an eighth. As to treatment: approximately nine-day PBMC culture with coronavirus spike peptide pools or control peptides (ViraFEST assay). No antigen is known for these receptors. The sequencing input was CD4+ T cells from blood, cultured in vitro. Receptors originate from a human donor who had recovered from COVID-19.

This clonotype was seen a few times. V and J are TRBV18 and TRBJ1-1, with a possible D match to TRBD1 (5 bases). In germline, CDR1 is KGHSH, CDR2 LQKENI. Trimming took 3 bases from V and 3 from J, leaving 8 bases between them. This CDR3 is 13 amino acids long. In DNA, the CDR3 is TGTGCCAGCTCACCTGGCAGGGACACTGAAGCTTTCTTT. Protein sequence: CASSPGRDTEAFF.

There are a few counts of this clonotype. The V and J genes are TRBV20-1 and TRBJ1-4, with 9 bases aligning to TRBD1. The V gene end was trimmed by 0 bases and the J gene end by 6 bases; junction bases not matched to a gene: 2. The germline CDR1 and CDR2 sequences are DFQATT and SNEGSKA (reference sequence). This CDR3 contains 14 residues. Written as DNA, the CDR3 is TGCAGTGCTAGAGATTGGACAGGGGATGAAAAACTGTTTTTT. It translates to CSARDWTGDEKLFF.

The chain links TRBV20-1 to TRBJ1-2; TRBD1 agrees at 11 bases. The germline CDR1 and CDR2 sequences are DFQATT and SNEGSKA (reference sequence). Losses at the gene ends were 1 base for V and 5 bases for J; bases not matched to a gene: 3. This CDR3 comprises 14 residues. The CDR3 protein is CSARVRDRGYGYTF. The CDR3 DNA reads as TGCAGTGCTAGAGTAAGGGACAGGGGGTATGGCTACACCTTC.

The chain has TRBV20-1 and TRBJ2-1, with D perhaps matching TRBD2 (6 bases). The ends were cut back, 0 bases at V and 6 bases at J, with 15 bases in the middle. The germline gives CDR1 DFQATT, CDR2 SNEGSKA (reference sequence). The CDR3 has 15 residues. The CDR3 DNA sequence: TGCAGTGCTAGAGACCCCTTTCTGGGGGGCAATGAGCAGTTCTTC. Its translation is CSARDPFLGGNEQFF.

The V gene is TRBV20-1, the J gene TRBJ2-2; 8 bases are a match to TRBD1. CDR1 DFQATT and CDR2 SNEGSKA come from the germline V gene (reference sequence). This CDR3 region has 16 residues. V dropped 1 base and J dropped 6; count of bases not matched to a gene: 10. The CDR3 region has the DNA TGCAGTGCTAGAGTGAGCGACAGGGGAGATTCCGGGGAGCTGTTTTTT. It specifies CSARVSDRGDSGELFF.

This clonotype was picked up a small number of times. The V call is TRBV20-1, the J call TRBJ2-3, with 9 bases fitting TRBD2. V gave up 5 bases and J gave up 3 bases; unmatched junction bases: 18. The length of the CDR3 is 18 residues. Germline V gene sequence: CDR1 DFQATT, CDR2 SNEGSKA (reference sequence). The CDR3 DNA reads TGCAGTGCTCCCAGCCGGTTCATTGAAGCGGGAGGTACAGATACGCAGTATTTT. Translated, it gives CSAPSRFIEAGGTDTQYF.

The chain carries TRBV20-1 and TRBJ1-6; D remains unclear. Germline CDR1 reads DFQATT; CDR2 reads SNEGSKA (reference sequence). V was pared by 5 bases and J by 7 bases, with 12 bases between. The CDR3 runs 13 residues. The CDR3 loop reads CSAHRFRNSPLHF. The CDR3 nucleotides read TGCAGTGCTCACAGATTCCGAAATTCACCCCTCCACTTT.

The chain carries TRBV20-1 and TRBJ2-1; 11 bases align to TRBD2. CDR1 is DFQATT and CDR2 is SNEGSKA in the germline V gene (reference sequence). The V gene end was trimmed by 5 bases and the J gene end by 1 base; junction bases not matched to a gene: 4. The CDR3 contains 15 residues. The CDR3 is CSARTSGYSYNEQFF. The CDR3 coding sequence is TGCAGTGCTCGGACTAGCGGGTATTCCTACAATGAGCAGTTCTTC.

This clonotype was recorded a few times. V gene TRBV7-9 combines with J gene TRBJ2-7; D not certain. The germline V gene encodes CDR1 SEHNR and CDR2 FQNEAQ (reference sequence). V was shortened by 4 bases and J by 2 bases, with 6 bases between the two germline ends. The CDR3 runs 12 residues. Written as DNA, the CDR3 is TGTGCCAGCAGCTCCCAAGCCTACGAGCAGTACTTC. It encodes CASSSQAYEQYF.

The V call is TRBV5-6, the J call TRBJ2-7; 11 bases line up with TRBD2. The CDR3 is made up of 15 amino acids. Germline CDR1 is SGHDT and CDR2 is YYEEEE. J lost 8 bases, V lost 4 bases, and 11 bases had no gene match. The CDR3 loop reads CASSPGTSGRTKQYF. In nucleotides, the CDR3 is TGTGCCAGCAGCCCTGGTACTAGCGGGAGAACGAAGCAGTACTTC. The full variable domain, its missing parts supplied by reference TRBV5-6 and TRBJ2-7, is DAGVTQSPTHLIKTRGQQVTLRCSPKSGHDTVSWYQQALGQGPQFIFQYYEEEERQRGNFPDRFSGHQFPNYSSELNVNALLLGDSALYLCASSPGTSGRTKQYFGPGTRLTVT.

The chain employs TRBV6-1 and TRBJ2-7; 7 bases fit TRBD2. CDR3 length: 14 residues. Germline-derived CDR1 and CDR2 are MNHNS and SASEGT. The ends lost 5 bases at V and 6 bases at J; junction bases unmatched: 10. The CDR3 nucleotides are TGTGCCAGCAGTCCCGTGGGAGGGAGAGCCGAGCAGTACTTC. Its protein is CASSPVGGRAEQYF.

V gene TRBV27 combines with J gene TRBJ1-5, with D possibly being TRBD1 (5 bases). Germline lookup yields CDR1 MNHEY and CDR2 SMNVEV (reference sequence). The ends were cut back, 7 bases at V and 0 bases at J, with 13 bases in the middle. The CDR3 totals 15 residues. CDR3 sequence: CASTKGDYSNQPQHF. The CDR3 DNA reads as TGTGCCAGCACTAAAGGGGATTATAGCAATCAGCCCCAGCATTTT.

In this sample, this clonotype turned up a few times. The V gene is TRBV20-1, the J gene TRBJ2-3, with 11 bases that match TRBD2. The CDR3 consists of 18 residues. Losses at the gene ends were 6 bases for V and 2 bases for J; bases not matched to a gene: 16. From germline, CDR1 is DFQATT and CDR2 SNEGSKA (reference sequence). The CDR3 here is CSAPGLAGSPTDTDTQYF. The CDR3 nucleotides read TGCAGTGCCCCCGGACTAGCGGGCTCCCCAACAGACACAGATACGCAGTATTTT.

This chain uses TRBV5-1 with TRBJ2-7; TRBD2 matches at 11 bases. The J segment lost 4 bases and the V segment lost 0 bases, leaving 12 bases of the junction unmatched. CDR1 and CDR2 (germline): SGHRS, YFSETQ. This CDR3 is 18 amino acids long. The CDR3 coding sequence is TGCGCCAGCAGCTTGGCCGGTACTAGCGGGAGCCAGGAGTACGAGCAGTACTTC. It yields the protein CASSLAGTSGSQEYEQYF.

The chain couples TRBV3-1 to TRBJ2-2; possibly TRBD1 for D (6 bases). CDR3 length: 16 amino acids. Germline CDR1 LGHDT, CDR2 YNNKEL (reference sequence). With 0 bases removed from V and 2 bases from J, the gap between germline ends came to 10 bases. The chain's CDR3 is CASSQEGAFNTGELFF. In nucleotides, the CDR3 is TGTGCCAGCAGCCAAGAGGGGGCCTTCAACACCGGGGAGCTGTTTTTT.

The chain recombines TRBV7-2 with TRBJ2-3, with unresolved D. V was shortened by 1 base and J by 2 bases, with 10 bases between the two germline ends. This CDR3 is 15 amino acids long. Germline CDR1 reads SGHTA; CDR2 reads FQGNSA. The CDR3 loop is CASSLVGGDTDTQYF. The CDR3 coding sequence is TGTGCCAGCAGCTTAGTGGGCGGCGACACAGATACGCAGTATTTT.

The chain recombines TRBV7-9 with TRBJ1-6, with a possible D match to TRBD1 (5 bases). Germline V gives CDR1 SEHNR, CDR2 FQNEAQ (reference sequence). V was clipped by 4 bases and J by 0 bases, with 10 bases between them. The length of the CDR3 is 16 residues. The CDR3 sequence: CASSSSGYSYNSPLHF. The CDR3 DNA follows: TGTGCCAGCAGCTCTTCAGGGTACTCCTATAATTCACCCCTCCACTTT.

The chain joins TRBV19 to TRBJ1-1, with D unclear. The CDR3 is made up of 13 amino acids. Germline CDR1 reads LNHDA; CDR2 reads SQIVND (reference sequence). V lost 5 bases, J lost 1 base, and 8 bases lay in between. The CDR3 here is CASSASGNTEAFF. CDR3 DNA: TGTGCCAGTAGTGCGTCAGGGAACACTGAAGCTTTCTTT.

The J gene is TRBJ2-7, the V gene TRBV28; 7 bases match TRBD1. The V and J ends lost 3 bases and 4 bases, in that order; junction bases with no gene match: 9. Germline CDR1 MDHEN, CDR2 SYDVKM. This CDR3 has 15 residues. The CDR3 coding sequence is TGTGCCAGCAGTTTTAGTCCTGGGACAGCTTACGAGCAGTACTTC. Translating gives CASSFSPGTAYEQYF.

The chain combines TRBV7-2 with TRBJ2-1; D not resolved. CDR1 and CDR2 from the germline V gene are SGHTA and FQGNSA. V was clipped by 5 bases and J by 5 bases, with 16 bases between them. This CDR3 comprises 15 residues. The CDR3 sequence: CASSPEAPTNNEQFF. As DNA, the CDR3 is TGTGCCAGCAGCCCCGAGGCGCCTACTAACAATGAGCAGTTCTTC.

In this sample, this clonotype turned up once. This chain connects TRBV19 to TRBJ2-5; no firm D call. Germline CDR1 and CDR2: LNHDA and SQIVND (reference sequence). The CDR3 spans 11 residues. V lost 0 bases, J lost 4 bases, and 0 bases lay in between. The CDR3 protein is CASSIEETQYF. CDR3 sequence (DNA): TGTGCCAGTAGTATAGAAGAGACCCAGTACTTC.

The J gene is TRBJ1-1, the V gene TRBV28; D is ambiguous. Germline CDR1 reads MDHEN; CDR2 reads SYDVKM. The V end lost 7 bases, the J end lost 1 base, and 13 bases lay between the germline ends. CDR3 length: 14 amino acids. The CDR3 reads CASTSLRSNTEAFF. CDR3 DNA sequence: TGTGCCAGCACCAGCCTCCGTTCGAACACTGAAGCTTTCTTT.

The chain couples TRBV29-1 to TRBJ1-2; 11 bases line up with TRBD1. Looked up from germline, CDR1 is SQVTM and CDR2 is ANQGSEA. The V and J ends lost 6 bases and 7 bases, in that order; junction bases with no gene match: 7. CDR3 size: 13 residues. CDR3: CSVEGTGGSGYTF. The CDR3 nucleotides are TGCAGCGTAGAGGGGACAGGGGGTTCTGGCTACACCTTC.

V usage is TRBV30 and J usage is TRBJ2-6, with D possibly matching TRBD2 (5 bases). V lost 5 bases, J lost 0 bases, and 5 bases lay in between. The CDR3 consists of 13 residues. Per the germline V gene, CDR1 is GTSNPN and CDR2 is SVGIG (reference sequence). The CDR3 protein is CAWGSSGANVLTF. The CDR3 DNA reads TGTGCCTGGGGGAGCTCTGGGGCCAACGTCCTGACTTTC.

A few counts support this clonotype. The chain links TRBV7-9 to TRBJ1-6; TRBD1 matches at 11 bases. There are 14 residues in the CDR3. After removal of 6 bases from V and 9 bases from J, the junction contained 4 bases not matched to a gene. The germline V gene encodes CDR1 SEHNR and CDR2 FQNEAQ (reference sequence). CDR3 coding DNA: TGTGCCAGCAGTTCCGGGACAGGGGGTTCACCCCTCCACTTT. Its protein is CASSSGTGGSPLHF.

This clonotype was seen a handful of times. The chain employs TRBV4-3 and TRBJ2-3; TRBD2 matches at 15 bases. There are 20 residues in the CDR3. CDR1 LGHNA and CDR2 YSLEER come from the germline V gene. With 0 bases clipped from V and 0 bases from J, the junction kept 7 bases outside the gene matches. The CDR3 DNA follows: TGCGCCAGCAGCCAAGATCTCGGGACTAGCGGGAGGTCTAGCACAGATACGCAGTATTTT. This sequence encodes CASSQDLGTSGRSSTDTQYF.

The chain couples TRBV7-9 to TRBJ2-1; a possible D gene is TRBD2 (6 bases). V was pared by 5 bases and J by 6 bases, with 23 bases between. CDR1 and CDR2 (germline): SEHNR, FQNEAQ (reference sequence). The CDR3 sequence is 17 residues long. As DNA, the CDR3 is TGTGCCAGCAGCCCCCCCGACTGGGCGGGGAAAGTCAATGAGCAGTTCTTC. Residues: CASSPPDWAGKVNEQFF.

This clonotype was counted between two and nine times. V usage is TRBV19 and J usage is TRBJ2-3; D is unclear. Trimming pared 6 bases from V and 0 bases from J, leaving 10 bases between. Germline V lookup: CDR1 LNHDA, CDR2 SQIVND (reference sequence). This CDR3 spans 14 amino acids. CDR3: CASSPTSSTDTQYF. The CDR3 nucleotides read TGTGCCAGTAGCCCGACTTCTAGCACAGATACGCAGTATTTT.

V is TRBV15 and J is TRBJ2-7; 10 bases line up with TRBD1. This CDR3 is 16 amino acids long. Looked up from germline, CDR1 is LNHNV and CDR2 is YYDKDF (reference sequence). V lost 5 bases to trimming and J lost 2 bases; unmatched junction nucleotides: 9. CDR3 in DNA: TGTGCCACCAGCCGGGGGGCCGGGACAGGGGCCTACGAGCAGTACTTC. Translated: CATSRGAGTGAYEQYF.

The sample holds a few counts of this clonotype. The rearrangement uses TRBV7-9 and TRBJ2-2; D is uncertain. The CDR3 runs to 13 residues. Trimming left V 1 base short and J 7 bases short, with 7 bases between. Germline loops: CDR1 SEHNR, CDR2 FQNEAQ (reference sequence). The CDR3 bases are TGTGCCAGCAGCTTAGTTGGGGACGGGGAGCTGTTTTTT. Encoded protein: CASSLVGDGELFF.